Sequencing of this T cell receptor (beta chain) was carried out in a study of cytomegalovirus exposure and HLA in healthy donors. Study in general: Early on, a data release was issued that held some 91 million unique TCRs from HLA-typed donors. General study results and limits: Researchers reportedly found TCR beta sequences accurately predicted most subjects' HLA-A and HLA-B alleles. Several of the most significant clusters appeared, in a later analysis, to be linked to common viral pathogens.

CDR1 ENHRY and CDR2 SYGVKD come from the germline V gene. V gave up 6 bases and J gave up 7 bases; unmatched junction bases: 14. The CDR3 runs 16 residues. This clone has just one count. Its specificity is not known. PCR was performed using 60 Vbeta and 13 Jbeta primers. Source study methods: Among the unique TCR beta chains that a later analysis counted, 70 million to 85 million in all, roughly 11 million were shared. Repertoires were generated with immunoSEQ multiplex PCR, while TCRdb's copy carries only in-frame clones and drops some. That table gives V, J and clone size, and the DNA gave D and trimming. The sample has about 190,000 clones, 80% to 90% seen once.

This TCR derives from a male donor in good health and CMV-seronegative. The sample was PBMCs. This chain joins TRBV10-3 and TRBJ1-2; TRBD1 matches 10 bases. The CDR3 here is CAIRGQGPGIFVGYTF. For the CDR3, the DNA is TGTGCCATCAGGGGACAGGGGCCCGGCATTTTTGTTGGCTACACCTTC.